These 31 T cell receptor beta chains came from one sample sequenced in a study of blood T cell repertoires in COVID-19. Some clones are missing from TCRdb's copy, which holds only in-frame ones; the method was immunoSEQ multiplex PCR. This sample has more than 150,000 clones, with approximately 80% found just once. The specimen was peripheral blood. The receptors were gathered from a human donor in a cohort sampled during active COVID-19.

This chain connects TRBV7-9 to TRBJ1-5; D gene uncertain. The CDR3 totals 12 residues. CDR1 and CDR2 (germline): SEHNR, FQNEAQ (reference sequence). The V end lost 5 bases, the J end lost 7 bases, and 9 bases lay between the germline ends. The CDR3 DNA reads TGTGCCAGCAGCGAAGAGGGACAGCCCCAGCATTTT. Encoded protein: CASSEEGQPQHF.

The chain couples TRBV5-1 to TRBJ2-3, with D possibly matching TRBD2 (6 bases). The ends were cut back, 4 bases at V and 1 base at J, with 16 bases in the middle. The V gene's germline CDR1 is SGHRS and CDR2 YFSETQ. There are 16 residues in the CDR3. This chain's CDR3 is CASSLDGGDGTDTQYF. The CDR3 coding sequence is TGCGCCAGCAGCCTGGACGGAGGGGACGGCACAGATACGCAGTATTTT.

The chain combines TRBV6-5 with TRBJ1-1, with TRBD1 matching 9 bases. This CDR3 region has 16 residues. V was clipped by 2 bases and J by 2 bases; unmatched bases: 6. From germline, CDR1 is MNHEY and CDR2 SVGAGI. The CDR3 loop is CASSYGYRGLNTEAFF. Here the CDR3 DNA reads TGTGCCAGCAGTTACGGGTACAGGGGGCTAAACACTGAAGCTTTCTTT.

V usage is TRBV19 and J usage is TRBJ1-1; D is unresolved. Germline CDR1 reads LNHDA; CDR2 reads SQIVND (reference sequence). This CDR3 comprises 12 residues. Trimming pared 5 bases from V and 8 bases from J, leaving 12 bases between. Written as DNA, the CDR3 is TGTGCCAGTAGTTCAATGAGTAAAGAAGCTTTCTTT. Protein: CASSSMSKEAFF.

The J gene is TRBJ2-7, the V gene TRBV30; TRBD1 might be the D (5 bases). V lost 2 bases, J lost 1 base, and 9 bases lay in between. Germline V gene lookup returns CDR1 GTSNPN and CDR2 SVGIG (reference sequence). The CDR3 totals 13 residues. CDR3 DNA: TGTGCCTGGAGTACGAAGGGGTCCTACGAGCAGTACTTC. Translation: CAWSTKGSYEQYF.

This chain joins TRBV3-1 (or the pseudogene TRBV3-2) and TRBJ1-2, with D possibly matching TRBD1 (6 bases). Germline V gives CDR1 LGHDT, CDR2 YNNKEL (reference sequence). This CDR3 contains 14 residues. V gave up 8 bases and J gave up 6 bases, with 19 bases separating them. Here the CDR3 reads CASLNAGGGHGYTF. CDR3 coding DNA: TGTGCCAGCCTCAATGCGGGGGGCGGTCATGGCTACACCTTC.

This clone was recorded once. The chain uses TRBV18 and TRBJ1-2; a weak D match, TRBD1 (6 bases). Trimming took 6 bases from V and 2 from J, leaving 7 bases between them. This CDR3 is 12 amino acids long. Per germline, CDR1 KGHSH and CDR2 LQKENI. This chain's CDR3 is CASSGQNYGYTF. The CDR3 DNA follows: TGTGCCAGCTCGGGACAAAACTATGGCTACACCTTC.

This clone has a handful of counts. The chain employs TRBV4-1 and TRBJ1-5; 7 nucleotides align to TRBD1. CDR1 and CDR2 (germline): MGHRA, YSYEKL. The CDR3 is 14 residues long. With V trimmed by 5 bases and J by 1 base, 2 bases remained unmatched. The CDR3 coding sequence is TGCGCCAGCAGCGCAGGGGGAAGCAATCAGCCCCAGCATTTT. This gives the protein CASSAGGSNQPQHF.

The V and J genes are TRBV19 and TRBJ1-1; maybe TRBD1 (6 bases). The ends were cut back, 5 bases at V and 3 bases at J, with 16 bases in the middle. CDR3 size: 15 residues. Germline-derived CDR1 and CDR2 are LNHDA and SQIVND (reference sequence). This CDR3 reads CASSSSRGSHTEAFF. DNA for the CDR3: TGTGCCAGTAGTTCCTCGAGGGGGTCCCACACTGAAGCTTTCTTT.

This chain connects TRBV19 to TRBJ1-1; the D gene is possibly TRBD1 (6 bases). Trimming took 3 bases from V and 2 from J, leaving 10 bases between them. This CDR3 has 14 amino acids. Germline V lookup: CDR1 LNHDA, CDR2 SQIVND (reference sequence). CDR3 sequence (DNA): TGTGCCAGTAGTATTGGGACAAAAAACACTGAAGCTTTCTTT. It translates to CASSIGTKNTEAFF.

The rearrangement uses TRBV5-1 and TRBJ2-7; weak D call: TRBD1 (6 bases). V was pared by 4 bases and J by 7 bases, with 18 bases between. This CDR3 contains 14 residues. Looked up from germline, CDR1 is SGHRS and CDR2 is YFSETQ. The CDR3 reads CASSGLQGEREQYF. The CDR3 region has the DNA TGCGCCAGCAGCGGATTACAGGGAGAACGTGAGCAGTACTTC.

The chain has TRBV3-1 (or the pseudogene TRBV3-2) and TRBJ2-3; 12 nucleotides align to TRBD2. From germline, CDR1 is LGHDT and CDR2 YNNKEL (reference sequence). V dropped 2 bases and J dropped 5; count of bases not matched to a gene: 14. The CDR3 runs 19 residues. The CDR3 loop is CASSQPGSSGGAEVDTQYF. The CDR3 region has the DNA TGTGCCAGCAGCCAACCCGGGTCTAGCGGGGGGGCCGAGGTAGATACGCAGTATTTT.

The chain has TRBV7-9 and TRBJ2-7; perhaps TRBD1 as D (6 bases). Germline V gene lookup returns CDR1 SEHNR and CDR2 FQNEAQ (reference sequence). The CDR3 sequence is 14 residues long. The V end lost 9 bases, the J end lost 2 bases, and 17 bases lay between the germline ends. CDR3 in amino acids: CASAPQGTTYEQYF. CDR3 sequence (DNA): TGTGCCAGTGCCCCACAGGGTACTACCTACGAGCAGTACTTC.

This chain uses TRBV3-1 (or the pseudogene TRBV3-2) with TRBJ2-5, with 8 nucleotides matching TRBD2. V lost 0 bases and J lost 1; bases outside the gene matches: 1. Germline assignment: CDR1 LGHDT and CDR2 YNNKEL (reference sequence). The CDR3 consists of 15 residues. This CDR3 is CASSQDLAGQETQYF. The CDR3 nucleotides are TGTGCCAGCAGCCAAGACCTAGCGGGCCAAGAGACCCAGTACTTC.

The chain employs TRBV19 and TRBJ1-1; no clear D gene. V was trimmed by 4 bases and J by 3 bases, leaving 9 bases between them. Per the germline V gene, CDR1 is LNHDA and CDR2 is SQIVND (reference sequence). The CDR3 extends over 13 amino acids. The CDR3 DNA is TGTGCCAGTAGTACAGCGATGTACACTGAAGCTTTCTTT. It encodes CASSTAMYTEAFF. Looking up the rest from reference TRBV19 and TRBJ1-1 gives the full variable domain: DGGITQSPKYLFRKEGQNVTLSCEQNLNHDAMYWYRQDPGQGLRLIYYSQIVNDFQKGDIAEGYSVSREKKESFPLTVTSAQKNPTAFYLCASSTAMYTEAFFGQGTRLTVV.

CDR3 in amino acids: CASTLSGGSYNEQFF. The CDR3 bases are TGTGCCAGCACCCTCTCGGGGGGCTCCTACAATGAGCAGTTCTTC. The chain has TRBV25-1 and TRBJ2-1; 7 bases line up with TRBD2. In germline, CDR1 is MGHDK, CDR2 SYGVNS. Trimming at V came to 7 bases and at J to 0 bases, leaving 6 bases not matched to a gene. CDR3 size: 15 residues.

This clone was counted between two and nine times. The chain carries TRBV5-1 and TRBJ1-6; D may be TRBD1 (6 bases). The CDR3 covers 14 residues. Germline lookup yields CDR1 SGHRS and CDR2 YFSETQ. V lost 0 bases and J lost 10, with 11 bases in between. CDR3 bases: TGCGCCAGCAGCTTGGATACAGGGAACTCACCCCTCCACTTT. Protein product: CASSLDTGNSPLHF.

J is TRBJ1-2 and V is TRBV9, with 8 bases fitting TRBD1. The CDR3 has 19 amino acids. V shed 4 bases and J 5 bases; nucleotides not matched to a gene: 22. Germline CDR1 SGDLS, CDR2 YYNGEE. The CDR3 coding sequence is TGTGCCAGCAGCCCCCACCACAGTCTCTGGCAGGGGGCAGGGTATGGCTACACCTTC. It yields the protein CASSPHHSLWQGAGYGYTF.

The rearrangement links TRBV2 to TRBJ1-6; 8 bases agree with TRBD1. The germline V gene encodes CDR1 SNHLY and CDR2 FYNNEI. The junction had 3 bases not matched to a gene; V was cut back by 7 bases and J by 1 base. The CDR3 loop spans 15 amino acids. In DNA, the CDR3 is TGTGCCAGCAACGACAGGGGATCCTATAATTCACCCCTCCACTTT. This sequence encodes CASNDRGSYNSPLHF.

V usage is TRBV5-4 and J usage is TRBJ2-7; D is unresolved. Germline V gene sequence: CDR1 SGHNT, CDR2 YYREEE (reference sequence). The CDR3 loop spans 12 amino acids. Trimming left V 2 bases short and J 5 bases short, with 8 bases between. This chain's CDR3 is CASSLPQDEQYF. The CDR3 coding sequence is TGTGCCAGCAGCTTACCCCAGGACGAGCAGTACTTC.

The chain has TRBV5-4 and TRBJ2-2; TRBD1 matches at 8 bases. Per the germline V gene, CDR1 is SGHNT and CDR2 is YYREEE (reference sequence). The V segment lost 4 bases and the J segment 0 bases; nucleotides outside the gene matches: 11. The CDR3 length is 18 residues. The chain's CDR3 is CASSLQGALRPNTGELFF. Here the CDR3 DNA reads TGTGCCAGCAGCCTGCAGGGGGCGCTTCGTCCGAACACCGGGGAGCTGTTTTTT. Based on the CDR3 plus reference TRBV5-4 and TRBJ2-2, the full variable domain is ETGVTQSPTHLIKTRGQQVTLRCSSQSGHNTVSWYQQALGQGPQFIFQYYREEENGRGNFPPRFSGLQFPNYSSELNVNALELDDSALYLCASSLQGALRPNTGELFFGEGSRLTVL.

This chain connects TRBV19 to TRBJ2-1, with TRBD2 as a possible D gene (7 bases). The CDR3 sequence is 14 residues long. V lost 5 bases and J 7 bases, leaving 15 bases between the germline ends. CDR1 LNHDA and CDR2 SQIVND come from the germline V gene (reference sequence). CDR3 nucleotides: TGTGCCAGTAGTTTACGGGGGGCCCTTAATGAGCAGTTCTTC. This translates into CASSLRGALNEQFF.

The V and J genes are TRBV5-5 and TRBJ1-4, with 9 bases aligning to TRBD1. This CDR3 is built from 15 residues. V trimming: 1 base; J trimming: 8 bases; junction bases outside the gene matches: 6. Germline V gene sequence: CDR1 SGHKS, CDR2 YYEKEE (reference sequence). The CDR3 protein is CASSLRDREVEKLFF. Written as DNA, the CDR3 is TGTGCCAGCAGCTTGAGGGACAGGGAGGTCGAAAAACTGTTTTTT.

This chain links TRBV5-1 with TRBJ2-3; TRBD2 might be the D (5 bases). V lost 3 bases to trimming and J lost 1 base, with 9 bases between them. This CDR3 has 14 residues. The germline V gene has CDR1 SGHRS and CDR2 YFSETQ. The DNA for the CDR3 is TGCGCCAGCAGCTCCCGGGGTGGCACAGATACGCAGTATTTT. It specifies CASSSRGGTDTQYF.

This chain connects TRBV5-6 to TRBJ2-7, with a weak D call TRBD1 (6 bases). V gave up 6 bases and J gave up 0 bases, with 13 bases separating them. The CDR3 is 14 amino acids. Germline CDR1 and CDR2: SGHDT and YYEEEE. The CDR3 DNA reads as TGTGCCAGCAACTACAGGGATAGCTCCTACGAGCAGTACTTC. This sequence encodes CASNYRDSSYEQYF.

V and J are TRBV12-5 and TRBJ1-2; the match to TRBD1 covers 12 bases. J was trimmed by 7 bases and V by 4 bases; bases with no gene match: 7. The CDR3 totals 15 residues. From germline, CDR1 is LGHNT and CDR2 FRNRAP. CDR3 nucleotides: TGTGCTAGTGGTTCAACGGGACAGGGGGCTCGTGGCTACACCTTC. It translates to CASGSTGQGARGYTF. The variable domain in full, completed from reference TRBV12-5 and TRBJ1-2, reads DARVTQTPRHKVTEMGQEVTMRCQPILGHNTVFWYRQTMMQGLELLAYFRNRAPLDDSGMPKDRFSAEMPDATLATLKIQPSEPRDSAVYFCASGSTGQGARGYTFGSGTRLTVV.

The chain recombines TRBV20-1 with TRBJ2-1; the D is unclear. The length of the CDR3 is 11 residues. V was trimmed by 1 base and J by 6 bases, leaving 4 bases between them. Germline loops: CDR1 DFQATT, CDR2 SNEGSKA (reference sequence). Here the CDR3 reads CSARARNEQFF. CDR3 DNA: TGCAGTGCTAGAGCCCGCAATGAGCAGTTCTTC.

This chain joins TRBV7-3 and TRBJ2-1, with 9 bases that match TRBD1. This CDR3 has 16 residues. J was trimmed by 5 bases and V by 4 bases; bases with no gene match: 9. In germline, CDR1 is SGHTA, CDR2 FQGTGA. The CDR3 DNA is TGTGCCAGCAGCTCAACACCGGGACAGGGTGACAATGAGCAGTTCTTC. Encoded protein: CASSSTPGQGDNEQFF.

This chain connects TRBV10-2 to TRBJ1-2; 7 bases agree with TRBD1. This CDR3 is built from 15 residues. V shed 4 bases, J shed 4 bases, and the junction held 9 bases outside the gene matches. Germline CDR1 WSHSY, CDR2 SAAADI. The CDR3 here is CASSVGQAFPYGYTF. The DNA of the CDR3 is TGCGCCAGCAGTGTCGGACAGGCGTTCCCCTATGGCTACACCTTC.

The chain links TRBV5-1 to TRBJ1-3; D may be TRBD1 (5 bases). The germline V gene has CDR1 SGHRS and CDR2 YFSETQ. V was trimmed by 4 bases and J by 0 bases, leaving 11 bases between them. The CDR3 is 15 residues long. CDR3 sequence reads: CASSGGTDSGNTIYF. Here the CDR3 DNA reads TGCGCCAGCAGCGGAGGGACGGACTCTGGAAACACCATATATTTT. Filled out from reference TRBV5-1 and TRBJ1-3, the complete variable domain reads KAGVTQTPRYLIKTRGQQVTLSCSPISGHRSVSWYQQTPGQGLQFLFEYFSETQRNKGNFPGRFSGRQFSNSRSEMNVSTLELGDSALYLCASSGGTDSGNTIYFGEGSWLTVV.

This clone was detected once. The chain couples TRBV7-2 to TRBJ2-3; TRBD2 aligns across 9 bases. The CDR3 length is 16 residues. V was clipped by 1 base and J by 4 bases; unmatched bases: 6. Germline V gene sequence: CDR1 SGHTA, CDR2 FQGNSA. CDR3 amino acids: CASSLGPAGGSDTQYF. CDR3 DNA sequence: TGTGCCAGCAGCTTAGGGCCGGCGGGGGGGTCAGATACGCAGTATTTT.